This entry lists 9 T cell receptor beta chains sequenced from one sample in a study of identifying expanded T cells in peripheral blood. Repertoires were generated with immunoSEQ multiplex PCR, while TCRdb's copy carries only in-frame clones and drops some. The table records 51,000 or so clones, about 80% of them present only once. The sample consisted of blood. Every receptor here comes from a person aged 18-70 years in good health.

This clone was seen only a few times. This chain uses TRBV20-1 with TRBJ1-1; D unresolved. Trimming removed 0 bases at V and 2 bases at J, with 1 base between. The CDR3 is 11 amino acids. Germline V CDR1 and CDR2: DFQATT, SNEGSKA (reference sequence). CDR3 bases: TGCAGTGCTAGAGAAAACACTGAAGCTTTCTTT. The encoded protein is CSARENTEAFF.

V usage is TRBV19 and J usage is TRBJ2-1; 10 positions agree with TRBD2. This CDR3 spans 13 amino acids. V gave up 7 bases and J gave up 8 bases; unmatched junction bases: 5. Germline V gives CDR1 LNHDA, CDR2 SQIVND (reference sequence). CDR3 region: CASKLAGVYEQFF. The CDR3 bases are TGTGCCAGTAAGCTAGCGGGGGTCTATGAGCAGTTCTTC.

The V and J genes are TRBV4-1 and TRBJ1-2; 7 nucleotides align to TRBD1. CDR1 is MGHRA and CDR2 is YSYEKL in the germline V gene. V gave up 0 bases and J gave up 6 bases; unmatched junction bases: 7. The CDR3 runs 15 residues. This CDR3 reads CASSQDQTGFNGYTF. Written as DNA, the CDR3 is TGCGCCAGCAGCCAAGATCAGACAGGGTTTAATGGCTACACCTTC.

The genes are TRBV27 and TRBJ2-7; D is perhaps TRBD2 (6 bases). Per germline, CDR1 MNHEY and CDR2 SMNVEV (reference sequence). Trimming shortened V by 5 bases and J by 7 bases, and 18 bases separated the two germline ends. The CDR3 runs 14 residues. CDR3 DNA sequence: TGTGCCAGCAGTCCCGCGCCCCGGGCGGGGGAGCAGTACTTC. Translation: CASSPAPRAGEQYF.

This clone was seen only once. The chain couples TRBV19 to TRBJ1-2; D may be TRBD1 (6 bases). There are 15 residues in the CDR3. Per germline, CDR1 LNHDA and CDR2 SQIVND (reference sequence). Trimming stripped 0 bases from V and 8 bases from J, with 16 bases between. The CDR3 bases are TGTGCCAGTAGTATAGACCCAGGGACACCATTAGGCTACACCTTC. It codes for CASSIDPGTPLGYTF.

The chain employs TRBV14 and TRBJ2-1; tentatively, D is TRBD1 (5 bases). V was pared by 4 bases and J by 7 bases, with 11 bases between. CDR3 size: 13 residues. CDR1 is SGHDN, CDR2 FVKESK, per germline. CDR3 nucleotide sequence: TGTGCCAGCAGCCTACCGTCAGGGAATGAGCAGTTCTTC. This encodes CASSLPSGNEQFF.

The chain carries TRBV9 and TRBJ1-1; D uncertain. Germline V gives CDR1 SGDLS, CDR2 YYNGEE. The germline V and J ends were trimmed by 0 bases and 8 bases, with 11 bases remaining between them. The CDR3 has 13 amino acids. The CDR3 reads CASSVGVNGEAFF. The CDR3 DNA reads TGTGCCAGCAGCGTAGGGGTCAACGGGGAAGCTTTCTTT. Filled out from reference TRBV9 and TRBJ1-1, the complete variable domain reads DSGVTQTPKHLITATGQRVTLRCSPRSGDLSVYWYQQSLDQGLQFLIQYYNGEERAKGNILERFSAQQFPDLHSELNLSSLELGDSALYFCASSVGVNGEAFFGQGTRLTVV.

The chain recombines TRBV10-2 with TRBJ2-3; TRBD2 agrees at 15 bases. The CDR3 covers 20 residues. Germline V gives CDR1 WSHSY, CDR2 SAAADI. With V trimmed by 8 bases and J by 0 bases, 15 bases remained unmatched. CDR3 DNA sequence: TGCGCCAGCCTAAGGGAGCCCGGGACTAGCGGGGGGCCTAGCACAGATACGCAGTATTTT. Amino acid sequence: CASLREPGTSGGPSTDTQYF.

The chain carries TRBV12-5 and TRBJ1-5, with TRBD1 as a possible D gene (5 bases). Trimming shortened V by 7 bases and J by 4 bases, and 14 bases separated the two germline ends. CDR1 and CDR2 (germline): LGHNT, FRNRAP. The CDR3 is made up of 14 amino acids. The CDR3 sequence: CASVQQGGNQPQHF. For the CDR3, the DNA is TGTGCTAGTGTTCAGCAGGGCGGGAATCAGCCCCAGCATTTT. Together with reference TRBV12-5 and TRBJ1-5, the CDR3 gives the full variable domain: DARVTQTPRHKVTEMGQEVTMRCQPILGHNTVFWYRQTMMQGLELLAYFRNRAPLDDSGMPKDRFSAEMPDATLATLKIQPSEPRDSAVYFCASVQQGGNQPQHFGDGTRLSIL.